Below are 2 T cell receptor beta chains sequenced from a single sample in a study of cytomegalovirus exposure and HLA in healthy donors. PCR was performed using 60 Vbeta and 13 Jbeta primers. Here immunoSEQ multiplex PCR was the method, and the copy in TCRdb shows in-frame clones only, minus some. The sample records some 140,000 clones, around 82% being singletons. Specimen: PBMCs. These receptors were taken from a man aged 50 to 60 in good health and CMV-seronegative.

The gene calls are TRBV7-3 and TRBJ2-3, with TRBD2 matching over 10 bases. V was clipped by 4 bases and J by 6 bases; unmatched bases: 10. This CDR3 is built from 16 residues. Germline assignment: CDR1 SGHTA and CDR2 FQGTGA. In nucleotides, the CDR3 is TGTGCCAGCAGCTCGCAAGCGGGAGGGCCGGGGGATACGCAGTATTTT. Protein product: CASSSQAGGPGDTQYF.

The chain couples TRBV7-2 to TRBJ2-7; TRBD2 agrees at 12 bases. Germline CDR1 reads SGHTA; CDR2 reads FQGNSA. This CDR3 is built from 16 residues. The J segment lost 7 bases and the V segment lost 3 bases, leaving 10 bases of the junction unmatched. The CDR3 loop reads CASSLDRLAGVGEQYF. The DNA of the CDR3 is TGTGCCAGCAGCTTGGACAGACTAGCGGGAGTGGGAGAGCAGTACTTC.